One and the same sample provided the 21 T cell receptor beta chains below, sequenced in a study of neurological immune-mediated disorders. Each CDR3 protein is one row after TCRdb ran MiXCR on the 5' RACE reads. This sample carries tens of thousands of distinct CDR3 sequences, 10% of them seen once, and the ten largest clones take about 1.8%. Sequencing was carried out using PBMCs. The receptor source for this set is a man in his forties or fifties in good health.

This clonotype appeared many times. This rearrangement joins TRBV7-3 to TRBJ1-5; the D gene is possibly TRBD1 (5 bases). Germline CDR1 SGHTA, CDR2 FQGTGA. Trimming took off 2 bases at V and 2 bases at J, with 10 bases between the two ends. The length of the CDR3 is 15 residues. The CDR3 reads CASSLYARGNQPQHF. As DNA, the CDR3 is TGTGCCAGCAGCTTATACGCCAGGGGCAATCAGCCCCAGCATTTT. The full variable domain, its missing parts supplied by reference TRBV7-3 and TRBJ1-5, is GAGVSQTPSNKVTEKGKYVELRCDPISGHTALYWYRQSLGQGPEFLIYFQGTGAADDSGLPNDRFFAVRPEGSVSTLKIQRTERGDSAVYLCASSLYARGNQPQHFGDGTRLSIL.

This clonotype was counted many times. V gene TRBV5-1 combines with J gene TRBJ2-2; tentative D call: TRBD1 (6 bases). The CDR3 loop spans 16 amino acids. CDR1 is SGHRS, CDR2 YFSETQ, per germline. Trimming took 4 bases from V and 6 from J, leaving 19 bases between them. The CDR3 DNA follows: TGCGCCAGCAGCCCGACTCAGGGGAGCTCAGCCGGGGAGCTGTTTTTT. Residues: CASSPTQGSSAGELFF.

Notes on this clonotype: Possible read error: a much larger clone is one base away. The chain has TRBV27 and TRBJ2-7; 9 bases fit TRBD1. V shed 10 bases and J 3 bases; nucleotides not matched to a gene: 16. The CDR3 totals 16 residues. Germline values: CDR1 MNHEY, CDR2 SMNVEV (reference sequence). CDR3 region: CANSSPTGTGNYEQYF. The CDR3, as DNA: TGTGCCAACAGCTCCCCGACCGGGACAGGGAACTACGAGCAGTACTTC.

Many counts were recorded for this clonotype. The chain is built from TRBV7-9 and TRBJ2-1, with TRBD1 identical over 9 bases. Trimming removed 5 bases from V and 1 base from J; junction bases left unmatched: 15. This CDR3 spans 19 amino acids. Germline loops: CDR1 SEHNR, CDR2 FQNEAQ (reference sequence). CDR3 residues: CASSRRTGQGLYSYNEQFF. In nucleotides, the CDR3 is TGTGCCAGCAGCCGTAGAACAGGACAGGGGCTATATTCCTACAATGAGCAGTTCTTC.

This clonotype has a count of ten or more. The rearrangement links TRBV6-2 or TRBV6-3 to TRBJ2-2; 7 bases line up with TRBD2. Unmatched junction bases numbered 10, after V lost 0 bases and J lost 6 bases. This CDR3 is built from 17 residues. Germline CDR1 reads MNHEY; CDR2 reads SVGEGT. The CDR3: CASSYSVVRENSGELFF. In nucleotides, the CDR3 is TGTGCCAGCAGTTACTCGGTGGTGCGGGAGAATTCCGGGGAGCTGTTTTTT.

There are many counts of this clonotype. The V call is TRBV29-1, the J call TRBJ2-2; 7 bases fit TRBD1. The trim removed 7 bases at V and 5 bases at J, leaving 13 bases unmatched. The CDR3 extends over 15 amino acids. The germline gives CDR1 SQVTM, CDR2 ANQGSEA. DNA of the CDR3: TGCAGCGGTGGGGTAGGGGGCTTACTTACCGGGGAGCTGTTTTTT. This codes for CSGGVGGLLTGELFF.

This clonotype occurred many times. The gene calls are TRBV12-3 or TRBV12-4 and TRBJ2-5; TRBD2 aligns across 10 bases. With V trimmed by 8 bases and J by 5 bases, 14 bases remained unmatched. The CDR3 totals 16 residues. Here the CDR3 DNA reads TGTGCCAGCGATGGGGGCGCTAGCGGGAGTGGGGAGACCCAGTACTTC. Its translation: CASDGGASGSGETQYF.

There are many counts of this clonotype. The chain uses TRBV7-9 and TRBJ2-6, with no clear D. The germline V gene encodes CDR1 SEHNR and CDR2 FQNEAQ (reference sequence). The CDR3 runs 15 residues. V gave up 3 bases and J gave up 3 bases, with 9 bases separating them. The CDR3 here is CASSFQPGGANVLTF. Here the CDR3 DNA reads TGTGCCAGCAGCTTCCAGCCAGGTGGGGCCAACGTCCTGACTTTC.

This clonotype was picked up many times. V usage is TRBV20-1 and J usage is TRBJ2-1, with TRBD2 matching over 11 bases. CDR3 size: 15 residues. V gave up 0 bases and J gave up 14 bases; unmatched junction bases: 12. CDR1 is DFQATT, CDR2 SNEGSKA, per germline (reference sequence). The CDR3 DNA reads TGCAGTGCTAGAGATCACGGGACTAGCGGCCTGATGGAGTTCTTC. Residues: CSARDHGTSGLMEFF.

A word on this clonotype: The CDR3 does not close with the conserved phenylalanine or tryptophan, likely indicating a read error. The V call is TRBV27, the J call TRBJ1-2; D is ambiguous. Germline CDR1 MNHEY, CDR2 SMNVEV (reference sequence). The CDR3 has 13 amino acids. The CDR3 DNA follows: TGTGCCAGCAGTTTTCAAAAGGACTACGGCTACACCCTC. Translated, it gives CASSFQKDYGYTL.

This clonotype has at least ten counts. V and J are TRBV30 and TRBJ1-1; no clear D. Germline values: CDR1 GTSNPN, CDR2 SVGIG (reference sequence). V was clipped by 4 bases and J by 4 bases, with 13 bases between them. The CDR3 contains 13 residues. CDR3 coding DNA: TGTGCCTGGAATGGGGAACTTCGCACTGAAGCTTTCTTT. Amino acids: CAWNGELRTEAFF.

This clonotype was found many times. The chain has TRBV2 and TRBJ2-1; D is uncertain. Germline lookup yields CDR1 SNHLY and CDR2 FYNNEI. CDR3 length: 13 residues. V dropped 4 bases and J dropped 3 bases, with 7 bases sitting between them. The CDR3 region is CASSGVDYNEQFF. Here the CDR3 DNA reads TGTGCCAGCAGTGGAGTAGACTACAATGAGCAGTTCTTC.

Ten or more counts support this clonotype. The V call is TRBV2, the J call TRBJ2-1; 13 positions match TRBD2. Looked up from germline, CDR1 is SNHLY and CDR2 is FYNNEI. The V gene end was trimmed by 2 bases and the J gene end by 7 bases; junction bases not matched to a gene: 8. The CDR3 consists of 17 residues. The CDR3 is CASSETDGTSGVNEQFF. CDR3 DNA: TGTGCCAGCAGTGAAACGGACGGGACTAGCGGGGTTAATGAGCAGTTCTTC.

In its sample, this clonotype was seen many times. The chain recombines TRBV28 with TRBJ2-7, with 7 bases aligning to TRBD1. Per the germline V gene, CDR1 is MDHEN and CDR2 is SYDVKM. V gave up 6 bases and J gave up 0 bases; unmatched junction bases: 8. The CDR3 is 15 residues long. CDR3 sequence: CASRLIRDSSYEQYF. CDR3 DNA: TGTGCCAGCAGGCTGATTAGGGACAGCTCCTACGAGCAGTACTTC.

This clonotype was observed many times. The genes are TRBV9 and TRBJ2-1; 9 bases fit TRBD2. Germline V gene data show CDR1 as SGDLS and CDR2 as YYNGEE. This CDR3 contains 13 residues. The V segment lost 4 bases and the J segment 8 bases; nucleotides outside the gene matches: 4. CDR3 DNA: TGTGCCAGCAGCCGTAGCGGGAGCTATGAGCAGTTCTTC. Its translation is CASSRSGSYEQFF.

This clonotype has at least ten counts. The V gene is TRBV5-1, the J gene TRBJ1-1; no clear D. V was cut by 0 bases and J by 1 base, with 10 bases left in between. Germline V gene data show CDR1 as SGHRS and CDR2 as YFSETQ. This CDR3 comprises 15 residues. The CDR3 region is CASSLGLAWNTEAFF. The DNA for the CDR3 is TGCGCCAGCAGCTTGGGCCTTGCCTGGAACACTGAAGCTTTCTTT. Using reference TRBV5-1 and TRBJ1-1 for the parts outside the CDR3, the full variable domain is KAGVTQTPRYLIKTRGQQVTLSCSPISGHRSVSWYQQTPGQGLQFLFEYFSETQRNKGNFPGRFSGRQFSNSRSEMNVSTLELGDSALYLCASSLGLAWNTEAFFGQGTRLTVV.

This clonotype was seen at least ten times. CDR3 loop: CASSPDRGLGDEQFF. DNA of the CDR3: TGTGCCAGCAGCCCAGACAGGGGGCTGGGGGATGAGCAGTTCTTC. The chain carries TRBV5-6 and TRBJ2-1, with TRBD1 matching 10 bases. V lost 4 bases, J lost 8 bases, and 9 bases stayed unmatched. CDR3 length equals 15 residues. CDR1 SGHDT and CDR2 YYEEEE come from the germline V gene. The full variable domain, in which reference TRBV5-6 and TRBJ2-1 provide the parts outside the CDR3, is DAGVTQSPTHLIKTRGQQVTLRCSPKSGHDTVSWYQQALGQGPQFIFQYYEEEERQRGNFPDRFSGHQFPNYSSELNVNALLLGDSALYLCASSPDRGLGDEQFFGPGTRLTVL.

This clonotype was seen many times. V gene TRBV5-5 combines with J gene TRBJ1-4; D gene ambiguous. The germline V gene encodes CDR1 SGHKS and CDR2 YYEKEE (reference sequence). Trimming pared 4 bases from V and 5 bases from J, leaving 15 bases between. CDR3 length: 15 residues. For the CDR3, the DNA is TGTGCCAGCAGCGCCCCATGGGCATCAAATGAAAAACTGTTTTTT. Translated: CASSAPWASNEKLFF.

Relative to its sample, this clonotype is medium-sized. The rearrangement uses TRBV7-8 and TRBJ1-1; tentatively, D is TRBD1 (5 bases). Germline CDR1 and CDR2: SGHVS and FQNEAQ. The CDR3 runs 13 residues. Trimming cost V 4 bases and J 8 bases, with 14 bases left between them. The CDR3, as DNA: TGTGCCAGCAGCTCGGGGCCGACGGCCGAAGCTTTCTTT. Translating gives CASSSGPTAEAFF. The full variable domain, rest sourced from reference TRBV7-8 and TRBJ1-1, is GAGVSQSPRYKVAKRGQDVALRCDPISGHVSLFWYQQALGQGPEFLTYFQNEAQLDKSGLPSDRFFAERPEGSVSTLKIQRTQQEDSAVYLCASSSGPTAEAFFGQGTRLTVV.

As to this clonotype: A read error may be the cause here, since a much bigger clone is one base away. The gene calls are TRBV29-1 and TRBJ2-7, with a weak D call TRBD1 (6 bases). In germline, CDR1 is SQVTM, CDR2 ANQGSEA. The CDR3 loop spans 11 amino acids. CDR3 in DNA: TGCAGCGTTAGGGGGTTGTACGAGAAGTACTTC. Its translation: CSVRGLYEKYF.

This clonotype was seen repeatedly, ten times or more. The chain has TRBV2 and TRBJ2-5; D remains unclear. V lost 2 bases to trimming and J lost 3 bases, with 13 bases between them. Germline-derived CDR1 and CDR2 are SNHLY and FYNNEI. This CDR3 is built from 15 residues. CDR3 sequence: CASSEMRNSKETQYF. The CDR3 coding sequence is TGTGCCAGCAGTGAAATGAGGAACAGCAAAGAGACCCAGTACTTC.